This T cell receptor beta chain stems from a study of T cells after yellow fever vaccination. Study information: It was SMART-Seq v4 Ultra Low Input that prepared the fractions with low cell numbers. Whole-study findings and limits: Any FACS-sorted repertoire could hold abundant clonotypes that contaminate it from the bulk population. After the booster, 96% of CD4 and approximately 90% of CD8 primary-response clones were re-detected.

Points on this clonotype: The antigen is not known.

UMIs and a universal primer site were added when TCR cDNA was made by 5'RACE template switching. From the 5' RACE reads, TCRdb called clonotypes with MiXCR, one entry per CDR3 protein. Of around 600,000 distinct CDR3 sequences detected, 9% to 15% appear once; the ten largest clones hold more than 13%. Here the sequenced sample was PBMCs, taken on the day of the yellow fever booster vaccination. This TCR derives from a man aged 25-45 years who received the YFV17D yellow fever vaccine.

The CDR3, as DNA: TGTGCCAGCAGCCCTAGACACAGCACAGATACGCAGTATTTT. This gives the protein CASSPRHSTDTQYF. The rearrangement joins TRBV7-9 to TRBJ2-3; D not resolved. This CDR3 has 14 amino acids. CDR1 and CDR2 from the germline V gene are SEHNR and FQNEAQ (reference sequence). The ends were cut back, 5 bases at V and 0 bases at J, with 9 bases in the middle.